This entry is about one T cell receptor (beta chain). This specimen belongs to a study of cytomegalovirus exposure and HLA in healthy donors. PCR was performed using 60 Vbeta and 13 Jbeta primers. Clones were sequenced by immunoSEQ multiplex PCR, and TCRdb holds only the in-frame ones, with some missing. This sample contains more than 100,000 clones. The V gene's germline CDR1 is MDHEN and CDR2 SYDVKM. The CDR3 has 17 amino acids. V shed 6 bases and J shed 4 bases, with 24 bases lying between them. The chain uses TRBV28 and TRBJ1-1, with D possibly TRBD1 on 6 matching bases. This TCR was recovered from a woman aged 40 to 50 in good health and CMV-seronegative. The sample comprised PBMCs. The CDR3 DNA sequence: TGTGCCAGCAGATCTACAGGGACCTACTACTCAGGCACTGAAGCTTTCTTT. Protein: CASRSTGTYYSGTEAFF. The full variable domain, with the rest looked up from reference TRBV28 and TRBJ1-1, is DVKVTQSSRYLVKRTGEKVFLECVQDMDHENMFWYRQDPGLGLRLIYFSYDVKMKEKGDIPEGYSVSREKKERFSLILESASTNQTSMYLCASRSTGTYYSGTEAFFGQGTRLTVV.